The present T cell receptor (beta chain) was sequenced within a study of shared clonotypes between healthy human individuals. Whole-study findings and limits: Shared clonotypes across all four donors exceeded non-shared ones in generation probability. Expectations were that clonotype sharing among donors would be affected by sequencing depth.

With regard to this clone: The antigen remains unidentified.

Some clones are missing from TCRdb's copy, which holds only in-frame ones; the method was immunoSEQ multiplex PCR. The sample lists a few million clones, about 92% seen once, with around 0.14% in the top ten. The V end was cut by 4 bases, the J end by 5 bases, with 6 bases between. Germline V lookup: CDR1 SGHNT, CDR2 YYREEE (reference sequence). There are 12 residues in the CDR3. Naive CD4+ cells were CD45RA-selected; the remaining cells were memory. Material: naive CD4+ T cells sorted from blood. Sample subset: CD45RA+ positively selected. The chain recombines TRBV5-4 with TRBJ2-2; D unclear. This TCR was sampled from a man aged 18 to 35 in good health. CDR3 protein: CASSIGTGELFF. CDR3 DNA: TGTGCCAGCAGCATTGGGACCGGGGAGCTGTTTTTT.